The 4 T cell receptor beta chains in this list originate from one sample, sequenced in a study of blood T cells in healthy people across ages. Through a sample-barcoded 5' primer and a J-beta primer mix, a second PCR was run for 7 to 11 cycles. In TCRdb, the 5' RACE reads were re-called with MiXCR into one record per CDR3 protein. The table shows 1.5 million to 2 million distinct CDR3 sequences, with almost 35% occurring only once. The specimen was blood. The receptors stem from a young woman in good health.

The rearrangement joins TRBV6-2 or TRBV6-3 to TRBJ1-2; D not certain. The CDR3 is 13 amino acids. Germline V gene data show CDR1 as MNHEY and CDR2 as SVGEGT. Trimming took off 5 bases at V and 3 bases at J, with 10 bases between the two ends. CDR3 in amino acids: CASSLLDYYGYTF. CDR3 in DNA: TGTGCCAGCAGTCTTCTGGATTACTATGGCTACACCTTC.

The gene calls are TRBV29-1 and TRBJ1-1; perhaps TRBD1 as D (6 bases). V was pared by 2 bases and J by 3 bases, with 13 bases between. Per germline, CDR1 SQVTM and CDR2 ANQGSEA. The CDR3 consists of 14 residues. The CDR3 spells CSVERGQGDTEAFF. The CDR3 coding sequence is TGCAGCGTTGAAAGGGGACAAGGAGACACTGAAGCTTTCTTT.

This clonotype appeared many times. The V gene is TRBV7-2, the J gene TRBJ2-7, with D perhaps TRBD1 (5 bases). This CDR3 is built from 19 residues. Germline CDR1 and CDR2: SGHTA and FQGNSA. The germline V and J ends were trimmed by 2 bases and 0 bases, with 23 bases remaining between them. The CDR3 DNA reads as TGTGCCAGCAGCTTACCCAATGTCTCGAGCCAGGGTTTCTCCTACGAGCAGTACTTC. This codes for CASSLPNVSSQGFSYEQYF.

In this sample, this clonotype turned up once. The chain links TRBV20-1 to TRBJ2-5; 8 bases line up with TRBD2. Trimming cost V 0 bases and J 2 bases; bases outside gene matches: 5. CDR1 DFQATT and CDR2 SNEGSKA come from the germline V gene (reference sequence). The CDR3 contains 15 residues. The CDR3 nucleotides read TGCAGTGCTAGAGAGCTTGGCGGGGGGCAAGAGACCCAGTACTTC. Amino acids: CSARELGGGQETQYF.